The clone carrying this T cell receptor (beta chain) showed up many times. V was clipped by 5 bases and J by 4 bases; unmatched bases: 6. The CDR3 extends over 15 amino acids. Per germline, CDR1 SGHAT and CDR2 FQNNGV. This record belongs to a study of neurological immune-mediated disorders. Each CDR3 protein gets one entry after TCRdb re-called the 5' RACE reads with MiXCR. The data show 90,000 to 150,000 distinct CDR3 sequences, with around 3% seen just once and 1.3% held by the top ten. The sequence came from a woman aged 25 to 39 with multiple sclerosis. The sequenced sample was PBMCs. This rearrangement joins TRBV11-2 to TRBJ1-5, with 9 bases that match TRBD1. CDR3 amino acids: CASSPGTGKNQPQHF. For the CDR3, the DNA is TGTGCCAGCAGCCCTGGGACAGGGAAGAATCAGCCCCAGCATTTT.